The following is a T cell receptor beta chain sequence with its context. This record comes from a study of molecular identifiers for immune sequencing clone quantification. Library preparation followed earlier protocols using designated TCR primers. TCRdb re-derived calls from the PCR reads in MiXCR, one entry per CDR3 protein. The sample consists of hundreds of thousands of distinct CDR3 sequences, about 22% of them appearing once. The J segment lost 7 bases and the V segment lost 3 bases, leaving 5 bases of the junction unmatched. The CDR3 is 13 amino acids. Germline V gives CDR1 LNHDA, CDR2 SQIVND (reference sequence).

The TCR comes from a human donor in good health. Some libraries in this study had Jurkat cell RNA spiked in. The specimen was naive CD8+ T cells from blood, with Jurkat cell RNA spiked in. As to subset: FACS-sorted CD8+CD4-CCR7+CD45RA+ naive T cells. This sequence joins TRBV19 and TRBJ2-7; 8 bases are a match to TRBD2. CDR3 region: CASSISGGTEQYF. The CDR3, as DNA: TGTGCCAGTAGTATTTCGGGGGGGACGGAGCAGTACTTC.